The 21 T cell receptor beta chains presented below share a single source sample, sequenced in a study of blood T cells in healthy people across ages. Primed by a sample-barcoded 5' primer and a J-beta primer mix, a second PCR proceeded for roughly 6 to 12 cycles. One entry per CDR3 protein results from TCRdb running MiXCR on the 5' RACE reads. This sample yields about 1.6 million distinct CDR3 sequences, of which roughly 32% are seen a single time; around 11% belongs to the top ten. The specimen sequenced was blood. Source of these receptors: a woman in her twenties or thirties in good health.

This clonotype showed up many times. The chain recombines TRBV7-2 with TRBJ2-5, with 9 bases fitting TRBD2. Germline V gives CDR1 SGHTA, CDR2 FQGNSA. This CDR3 is 17 amino acids long. The trim removed 2 bases at V and 5 bases at J, leaving 12 bases unmatched. CDR3 DNA: TGTGCCAGCAGCTTAAACGTGGTAGCGGGGGTGAAGGAGACCCAGTACTTC. Its translation is CASSLNVVAGVKETQYF.

This clonotype was observed a few times. The chain uses TRBV21-1 and TRBJ2-5; the table assigns TRBD2, which was not confirmed against the DNA. TRBV21-1 is assigned pseudogene status. This CDR3 region has 14 residues. CDR3 protein: CASSPHGEQETQYF. CDR3 in DNA: TGTGCCAGCAGCCCCCACGGGGAGCAAGAGACCCAGTACTTC.

The J gene is TRBJ2-7, the V gene TRBV12-3 or TRBV12-4; either TRBD1 or TRBD2 may supply D (5 bases each). The CDR3 runs 14 residues. V shed 7 bases and J shed 0 bases, with 13 bases lying between them. CDR3 residues: CASNRDGGSYEQYF. The CDR3, as DNA: TGTGCCAGCAACCGGGACGGAGGCTCCTACGAGCAGTACTTC.

This clonotype was picked up a small number of times. The V call is TRBV12-3 or TRBV12-4, the J call TRBJ2-3; D is unresolved. The length of the CDR3 is 14 residues. V lost 5 bases to trimming and J lost 4 bases, with 13 bases between them. CDR3 DNA sequence: TGTGCCAGCAGTACCCTCTTAGGGCCAGATACGCAGTATTTT. Protein sequence: CASSTLLGPDTQYF.

This clonotype was seen a handful of times. This sequence joins TRBV4-2 and TRBJ2-7; D is possibly TRBD1 or TRBD2 (5 bases each). Germline values: CDR1 LGHNA, CDR2 YNFKEQ. The CDR3 loop spans 16 amino acids. V lost 4 bases, J lost 2 bases, and 18 bases lay in between. CDR3 in amino acids: CASSPGTATRTYEQYF. Here the CDR3 DNA reads TGTGCCAGCAGCCCCGGGACCGCGACCCGAACCTACGAGCAGTACTTC.

V gene TRBV7-6 combines with J gene TRBJ2-2, with TRBD1 matching over 8 bases. The V segment lost 2 bases and the J segment 6 bases; nucleotides outside the gene matches: 8. The CDR3 sequence is 16 residues long. Germline CDR1 and CDR2: SGHVS and FNYEAQ. The CDR3 DNA is TGTGCCAGCAGCTTATCAGGACAGGGTAGTCCCGGGGAGCTGTTTTTT. Amino acids: CASSLSGQGSPGELFF.

In regard to this clonotype: Given a much more abundant clone one base away, this may be a read error. The rearrangement uses TRBV4-2 and TRBJ2-3; D perhaps matches TRBD2 (7 bases). The V gene lost 0 bases and the J gene lost 3 bases, with 16 bases spanning the gap. Germline CDR1 and CDR2: LGHNA and YNFKEQ. This CDR3 contains 17 residues. The CDR3 DNA sequence: TGTGCCAGCAGCCAAGACGGTAGGGGGGGCGCGACAGATACGCAGTATTTT. It translates to CASSQDGRGGATDTQYF.

The chain has TRBV2 and TRBJ2-7; D is undetermined. The length of the CDR3 is 13 residues. V lost 2 bases and J 2 bases, leaving 7 bases between the germline ends. Per germline, CDR1 SNHLY and CDR2 FYNNEI. CDR3 residues: CASSEYGTYEQYF. The CDR3 coding sequence is TGTGCCAGCAGTGAATACGGAACCTACGAGCAGTACTTC.

The chain has TRBV20-1 and TRBJ2-1; 11 bases match TRBD2. The CDR3 is made up of 14 amino acids. Trimming took 3 bases from V and 10 from J; bases not matched to a gene: 8. Germline loops: CDR1 DFQATT, CDR2 SNEGSKA (reference sequence). The CDR3 bases are TGCAGTGCTAGTTTAGCGGGAGGGCCTGGGGAGCAGTTCTTC. Translated, it gives CSASLAGGPGEQFF.

This chain joins TRBV3-1 and TRBJ2-5; TRBD2 matches at 15 bases. The length of the CDR3 is 19 residues. CDR1 is LGHDT and CDR2 is YNNKEL in the germline V gene (reference sequence). V lost 3 bases to trimming and J lost 4 bases; unmatched junction nucleotides: 12. DNA of the CDR3: TGTGCCAGCAGCCAGGAGGGACTCAGGACTAGCGGGGGGGCAGAGACCCAGTACTTC. Residues: CASSQEGLRTSGGAETQYF.

The sample holds one count of this clonotype. The CDR3 loop is CASSRLVGSTDTQYF. The CDR3 DNA reads as TGTGCCAGCAGCCGACTAGTCGGGAGCACAGATACGCAGTATTTT. This chain links TRBV7-6 with TRBJ2-3, with D possibly being TRBD2 (6 bases). Germline-derived CDR1 and CDR2 are SGHVS and FNYEAQ. V was shortened by 5 bases and J by 0 bases, with 12 bases between the two germline ends. The CDR3 runs 15 residues.

As for this clonotype: This may stem from a read error, because a much larger clone lies one nucleotide away. V gene TRBV4-1 combines with J gene TRBJ2-7, with D possibly matching TRBD2 (7 bases). The germline V gene has CDR1 MGHRA and CDR2 YSYEKL. Trimming left V 0 bases short and J 2 bases short, with 14 bases between. The CDR3 has 16 amino acids. The CDR3 DNA reads TGCGCCAGCAGCCAAGATTGTGGGGGGGCTACCTACGAGCAGTACTTC. Translation: CASSQDCGGATYEQYF.

This chain connects TRBV25-1 to TRBJ2-7; 8 positions match TRBD1. V trimming: 5 bases; J trimming: 10 bases; junction bases outside the gene matches: 16. This CDR3 comprises 15 residues. From germline, CDR1 is MGHDK and CDR2 SYGVNS. The CDR3 nucleotides are TGTGCCAGCAGTCGCCTCGGGACAGGCCCTACGGAACAGTACTTC. Translation: CASSRLGTGPTEQYF.

The rearrangement links TRBV6-6 to TRBJ1-5; unclear D gene. V lost 0 bases to trimming and J lost 0 bases, with 12 bases between them. In germline, CDR1 is MNHNY, CDR2 SVGAGI (reference sequence). This CDR3 has 17 amino acids. The CDR3 reads CASSYSSYSGSNQPQHF. The CDR3 DNA follows: TGTGCCAGCAGTTACTCGAGTTACAGCGGTAGCAATCAGCCCCAGCATTTT.

Note on this clonotype: At one end, the junction sequence differs from germline, possibly due to a read error. V is TRBV30 and J is TRBJ1-1; D is undetermined. CDR1 GTSNPN and CDR2 SVGIG come from the germline V gene (reference sequence). The CDR3 is 12 residues long. CDR3 DNA: TGTACCTGCGTGTGGGTTTACACTGAAGCTTTCTTT. This gives the protein CTCVWVYTEAFF.

This chain uses TRBV6-2 or TRBV6-3 with TRBJ1-5; D not certain. CDR1 and CDR2 (germline): MNHEY, SVGEGT. V shed 0 bases and J shed 5 bases, with 8 bases lying between them. CDR3 length: 14 residues. The CDR3 reads CASSYSSFYQPQHF. CDR3 sequence (DNA): TGTGCCAGCAGTTACTCGTCTTTCTATCAGCCCCAGCATTTT.

As concerns this clonotype: At one of its ends the junction is not consistent with the germline gene, which may arise from a read error. The chain employs TRBV29-1 and TRBJ2-2; TRBD1 matches at 7 bases. The CDR3 is made up of 14 amino acids. CDR1 and CDR2 from the germline V gene are SQVTM and ANQGSEA. The CDR3 loop reads CSVDWDRNTRELFF. The CDR3 DNA reads TGCAGCGTTGACTGGGACAGAAACACCAGGGAGCTGTTTTTT.

This clonotype was counted at least ten times. The chain couples TRBV9 to TRBJ2-1; 8 bases are shared with TRBD2. The CDR3 is 13 amino acids. V shed 2 bases, J shed 5 bases, and the junction held 0 bases outside the gene matches. Germline loops: CDR1 SGDLS, CDR2 YYNGEE. The CDR3: CASSVGGDNEQFF. In DNA form, the CDR3 reads TGTGCCAGCAGCGTCGGGGGGGACAATGAGCAGTTCTTC.

This chain joins TRBV15 and TRBJ2-1; 9 bases fit TRBD2. CDR3 length equals 16 residues. Per germline, CDR1 LNHNV and CDR2 YYDKDF (reference sequence). The J segment lost 7 bases and the V segment lost 0 bases, leaving 7 bases of the junction unmatched. The CDR3 protein is CATSREAGGLVNEQFF. Here the CDR3 DNA reads TGTGCCACCAGCAGAGAAGCGGGGGGTTTGGTGAATGAGCAGTTCTTC.

Only a few counts were recorded for this clonotype. This chain connects TRBV20-1 to TRBJ2-4; tentatively, D is TRBD1 or TRBD2 (5 bases each). TRBJ2-7 explains the end of the DNA better; the J call may be wrong. The CDR3 is 15 amino acids. Germline V gene data show CDR1 as DFQATT and CDR2 as SNEGSKA (reference sequence). In DNA, the CDR3 is TGCAGTGCTAGAACCCCTGAGGGGCACCTCTACGAGCAGTACTTC. As protein: CSARTPEGHLYEQYF.

This clonotype has just a few counts. This chain uses TRBV9 with TRBJ2-3; 8 positions match TRBD1. Germline CDR1 SGDLS, CDR2 YYNGEE. The CDR3 runs to 14 residues. V gave up 3 bases and J gave up 6 bases; unmatched junction bases: 6. This chain's CDR3 is CASSGGQGGDTQYF. The CDR3 DNA is TGTGCCAGCAGCGGAGGACAGGGCGGGGATACGCAGTATTTT.